These 28 T cell receptor beta chains were all obtained from the same sample, sequenced in a study of T cell responses to AZD1222 COVID-19 vaccine. The repertoire was sequenced with immunoSEQ multiplex PCR; TCRdb's copy has only in-frame clones and lacks some. The sample contains 100,000 to 150,000 clones, approximately 85% of which appear only once. The input for sequencing was peripheral blood, taken 28 days after the second AZD1222 dose. The receptor source for this set is an adult who received the AZD1222 COVID-19 vaccine.

This chain uses TRBV4-1 with TRBJ2-1, with D maybe TRBD2 (5 bases). Germline V gene lookup returns CDR1 MGHRA and CDR2 YSYEKL. Trimming took off 0 bases at V and 0 bases at J, with 15 bases between the two ends. This CDR3 contains 18 residues. The CDR3 DNA reads as TGCGCCAGCAGCCAAGAGGAAGGGCGGGTAAGCTCCTACAATGAGCAGTTCTTC. Translation gives CASSQEEGRVSSYNEQFF.

In this sample, this clone turned up many times. This chain links TRBV5-1 with TRBJ1-3; D is unclear. CDR3 length equals 14 residues. CDR1 is SGHRS, CDR2 YFSETQ, per germline. The germline V and J ends were trimmed by 0 bases and 4 bases, with 8 bases remaining between them. Here the CDR3 DNA reads TGCGCCAGCAGCTTGGTCGGGTACGGAAACACCATATATTTT. Encoded protein: CASSLVGYGNTIYF.

This chain links TRBV5-1 with TRBJ1-1, with D possibly being TRBD1 (6 bases). With 3 bases removed from V and 3 bases from J, the gap between germline ends came to 18 bases. CDR3 size: 16 residues. Germline V CDR1 and CDR2: SGHRS, YFSETQ. CDR3 amino acids: CASSSTYTGAHTEAFF. For the CDR3, the DNA is TGCGCCAGCAGCTCAACCTATACGGGGGCCCACACTGAAGCTTTCTTT.

This clone was observed a single time. The V call is TRBV7-2, the J call TRBJ2-7; D unresolved. The length of the CDR3 is 13 residues. V gave up 7 bases and J gave up 3 bases, with 13 bases separating them. CDR1 is SGHTA, CDR2 FQGNSA, per germline. Here the CDR3 DNA reads TGTGCCAGCACCCCAATCGGAAGCTACGAGCAGTACTTC. As protein: CASTPIGSYEQYF.

J is TRBJ1-5 and V is TRBV4-1; D is undetermined. Germline V gene lookup returns CDR1 MGHRA and CDR2 YSYEKL. Trimming shortened V by 5 bases and J by 4 bases, and 12 bases separated the two germline ends. The CDR3 length is 14 residues. The CDR3 region has the DNA TGCGCCAGCAGCTCGACCGTTGGGAATCAGCCCCAGCATTTT. It codes for CASSSTVGNQPQHF.

This sequence joins TRBV19 and TRBJ2-1; 9 bases line up with TRBD2. J gave up 4 bases and V 5 bases, and 12 bases lay outside the gene matches. CDR1 is LNHDA and CDR2 is SQIVND in the germline V gene (reference sequence). The CDR3 has 17 amino acids. The CDR3 region is CASSGAMTSGEYNEQFF. The CDR3, as DNA: TGTGCCAGTAGTGGCGCGATGACTAGCGGAGAGTACAATGAGCAGTTCTTC.

V and J are TRBV28 and TRBJ1-5; D remains ambiguous. Trimming removed 2 bases at V and 6 bases at J, with 11 bases between. Germline lookup yields CDR1 MDHEN and CDR2 SYDVKM. The CDR3 is 14 residues long. The CDR3, as DNA: TGTGCCAGCAGTTTACGGTTTTCGGGTCAGCCCCAGCATTTT. It codes for CASSLRFSGQPQHF.

This clone was picked up one time. The chain recombines TRBV5-6 with TRBJ1-1; maybe TRBD1 (6 bases). The CDR3 runs 16 residues. In germline, CDR1 is SGHDT, CDR2 YYEEEE. Trimming removed 4 bases from V and 0 bases from J, with 16 bases in between. DNA of the CDR3: TGTGCCAGCAGCCCGAGGGGGGTCACAATGAACACTGAAGCTTTCTTT. It translates to CASSPRGVTMNTEAFF.

The rearrangement uses TRBV5-1 and TRBJ2-7; D call uncertain. CDR1 SGHRS and CDR2 YFSETQ come from the germline V gene. The CDR3 is made up of 15 amino acids. Trimming pared 0 bases from V and 3 bases from J, leaving 13 bases between. CDR3 amino acids: CASSLASDAFYEQYF. The CDR3 nucleotides are TGCGCCAGCAGCTTGGCCAGTGACGCATTCTACGAGCAGTACTTC.

The chain links TRBV30 to TRBJ1-1; TRBD1 matches at 7 bases. The CDR3 loop spans 14 amino acids. V shed 2 bases, J shed 4 bases, and the junction held 7 bases outside the gene matches. Germline V gene lookup returns CDR1 GTSNPN and CDR2 SVGIG (reference sequence). CDR3 amino acids: CAWSPGQSGTEAFF. In DNA, the CDR3 is TGTGCCTGGAGTCCGGGACAGTCCGGCACTGAAGCTTTCTTT.

The gene calls are TRBV7-9 and TRBJ2-3; TRBD1 or TRBD2 may be the D gene (6 bases each). CDR1 and CDR2 from the germline V gene are SEHNR and FQNEAQ (reference sequence). V lost 5 bases to trimming and J lost 1 base, with 16 bases between them. The CDR3 length is 16 residues. CDR3 protein: CASSRGRVGRTDTQYF. As DNA, the CDR3 is TGTGCCAGCAGCCGGGGGCGTGTGGGACGCACAGATACGCAGTATTTT.

The chain recombines TRBV6-4 with TRBJ2-1; no clear D. The germline CDR1 and CDR2 sequences are MRHNA and SNTAGT. V lost 4 bases and J 0 bases, leaving 4 bases between the germline ends. This CDR3 region has 13 residues. The CDR3 here is CASSVTSYNEQFF. The CDR3 coding sequence is TGTGCCAGCAGTGTTACCTCCTACAATGAGCAGTTCTTC.

The sample holds a few counts of this clone. The CDR3 reads CASSLDGNTIYF. The CDR3 DNA reads as TGTGCCAGCAGCTTGGACGGAAACACCATATATTTT. The chain has TRBV5-6 and TRBJ1-3; D unclear. The CDR3 is 12 amino acids. Trimming removed 0 bases at V and 4 bases at J, with 2 bases between. Germline CDR1 SGHDT, CDR2 YYEEEE.

This chain links TRBV7-6 with TRBJ2-5; D not certain. Trimming cost V 2 bases and J 1 base, with 2 bases left between them. The V gene's germline CDR1 is SGHVS and CDR2 FNYEAQ. The CDR3 covers 12 residues. DNA of the CDR3: TGTGCCAGCAGCTTAACCCAAGAGACCCAGTACTTC. This translates into CASSLTQETQYF.

The V gene is TRBV5-4, the J gene TRBJ2-3; TRBD2 agrees at 13 bases. CDR1 is SGHNT and CDR2 is YYREEE in the germline V gene (reference sequence). The CDR3 spans 15 residues. The trim removed 4 bases at V and 5 bases at J, leaving 4 bases unmatched. The CDR3 nucleotides read TGTGCCAGCAGCGATACTAGCGGGGGGGGAGATACGCAGTATTTT. Its translation: CASSDTSGGGDTQYF.

The genes are TRBV7-2 and TRBJ2-4; tentatively, D is TRBD2 (6 bases). This CDR3 is 16 amino acids long. V was shortened by 4 bases and J by 1 base, with 14 bases between the two germline ends. Germline V CDR1 and CDR2: SGHTA, FQGNSA. CDR3 DNA sequence: TGTGCCAGCAGCTCCCCAGGTGGGGGGGCCAAAAACATTCAGTACTTC. It specifies CASSSPGGGAKNIQYF.

This clone was seen only a few times. V usage is TRBV15 and J usage is TRBJ1-4; 11 nucleotides line up with TRBD1. The CDR3 has 15 amino acids. V dropped 4 bases and J dropped 7; count of bases not matched to a gene: 5. In germline, CDR1 is LNHNV, CDR2 YYDKDF (reference sequence). CDR3 sequence: CATSNPGTGGEKLFF. The CDR3 DNA sequence: TGTGCCACCAGCAACCCCGGGACAGGGGGTGAAAAACTGTTTTTT.

The count of this clone is one. The chain couples TRBV10-3 to TRBJ1-6, with D possibly matching TRBD1 (5 bases). Trimming cost V 3 bases and J 7 bases, with 10 bases left between them. This CDR3 region has 14 residues. Germline values: CDR1 ENHRY, CDR2 SYGVKD. This CDR3 is CAISEWQGNSPLHF. The DNA for the CDR3 is TGTGCCATCAGTGAATGGCAGGGCAATTCACCCCTCCACTTT.

The V and J genes are TRBV19 and TRBJ1-4, with a weak D call TRBD1 (5 bases). The CDR3 has 13 residues. The germline gives CDR1 LNHDA, CDR2 SQIVND (reference sequence). Trimming shortened V by 3 bases and J by 6 bases, and 8 bases separated the two germline ends. CDR3 nucleotides: TGTGCCAGTAGTATTACCAGGGATGAAAAACTGTTTTTT. Protein: CASSITRDEKLFF.

The chain combines TRBV6-4 with TRBJ2-3, with D perhaps given as TRBD1 or TRBD2 (6 bases each). Germline CDR1 MRHNA, CDR2 SNTAGT. Trimming cost V 6 bases and J 4 bases, with 17 bases left between them. The CDR3 length is 15 residues. CDR3 amino acids: CASSADKGEADTQYF. CDR3 coding DNA: TGTGCCAGCAGCGCCGATAAGGGGGAGGCAGATACGCAGTATTTT.

V usage is TRBV13 and J usage is TRBJ1-3; D is perhaps TRBD1 (5 bases). CDR1 is PRHDT, CDR2 FYEKMQ, per germline (reference sequence). The V end lost 4 bases, the J end lost 3 bases, and 16 bases lay between the germline ends. The CDR3 extends over 16 amino acids. The CDR3 loop is CASSSLLRGGGNTIYF. In nucleotides, the CDR3 is TGTGCCAGCAGCTCCCTATTACGGGGCGGTGGAAACACCATATATTTT.

V is TRBV5-1 and J is TRBJ1-1; D is uncertain. Germline values: CDR1 SGHRS, CDR2 YFSETQ. The CDR3 length is 14 residues. The V gene lost 1 base and the J gene lost 1 base, with 8 bases spanning the gap. CDR3 amino acids: CASSLYTENTEAFF. Here the CDR3 DNA reads TGCGCCAGCAGCTTGTATACGGAGAACACTGAAGCTTTCTTT.

The V call is TRBV3-1 (or the pseudogene TRBV3-2), the J call TRBJ2-6, with D tentatively TRBD2 (5 bases). V was trimmed by 4 bases and J by 0 bases, leaving 10 bases between them. The CDR3 contains 16 residues. Germline CDR1 and CDR2: LGHDT and YNNKEL (reference sequence). For the CDR3, the DNA is TGTGCCAGCAGCCCCACCCGGGGCTCTGGGGCCAACGTCCTGACTTTC. Translated, it gives CASSPTRGSGANVLTF.

This chain links TRBV3-1 (or the pseudogene TRBV3-2) with TRBJ1-5, with TRBD1 matching 8 bases. CDR3 length equals 16 residues. The V segment lost 3 bases and the J segment 6 bases; nucleotides outside the gene matches: 10. Per germline, CDR1 LGHDT and CDR2 YNNKEL (reference sequence). As DNA, the CDR3 is TGTGCCAGCAGCCATCGCTTGGGGGACAGGCCTCAGCCCCAGCATTTT. This translates into CASSHRLGDRPQPQHF.

The chain joins TRBV28 to TRBJ1-5, with TRBD1 matching over 9 bases. Germline CDR1 MDHEN, CDR2 SYDVKM. Trimming at V came to 8 bases and at J to 4 bases, leaving 12 bases not matched to a gene. CDR3 length equals 16 residues. The CDR3 nucleotides are TGTGCCAGCGAGGGGGGGACAGGGTCAAAAAATCAGCCCCAGCATTTT. This gives the protein CASEGGTGSKNQPQHF.

This clone appeared a few times. The chain links TRBV14 to TRBJ1-5; D unresolved. Looked up from germline, CDR1 is SGHDN and CDR2 is FVKESK. Deletions cut 0 bases from V and 5 bases from J, with 5 bases between. The CDR3 has 13 amino acids. CDR3 protein: CASSQDWDQPQHF. The CDR3 DNA follows: TGTGCCAGCAGCCAAGACTGGGATCAGCCCCAGCATTTT.

This clone was seen a handful of times. The chain combines TRBV12-3 or TRBV12-4 with TRBJ2-3; D is possibly TRBD1 or TRBD2 (5 bases each). This CDR3 region has 13 residues. Between the trimmed V and J ends, which lost 8 bases and 2 bases, there was a span of 11 bases. CDR3 region: CASRDGTTDTQYF. The CDR3 DNA sequence: TGTGCCAGCCGGGACGGAACCACAGATACGCAGTATTTT.

In DNA form, the CDR3 reads TGTGCCAGCAGCCTGGGGCTAGCTGCGGGAAGCTCCTACAATGAGCAGTTCTTC. Translation gives CASSLGLAAGSSYNEQFF. The chain links TRBV28 to TRBJ2-1; TRBD2 is a possible D gene (6 bases). CDR1 MDHEN and CDR2 SYDVKM come from the germline V gene. This CDR3 contains 18 residues. With 6 bases removed from V and 0 bases from J, the gap between germline ends came to 21 bases. The whole variable domain, filled in from reference TRBV28 and TRBJ2-1, reads DVKVTQSSRYLVKRTGEKVFLECVQDMDHENMFWYRQDPGLGLRLIYFSYDVKMKEKGDIPEGYSVSREKKERFSLILESASTNQTSMYLCASSLGLAAGSSYNEQFFGPGTRLTVL.